The 22 T cell receptor beta chains presented below share a single source sample, sequenced in a study of T cells in Graves' hyperthyroidism and ophthalmopathy (dated by TCRdb to between 2019 and 2020). The library was generated by multiplex PCR. Sequencing relied on an Illumina HiSeq 2000. The TCR beta CDR3 regions were amplified from the RNA transcripts. The first round of RT-PCR for the TCR CDR3 was performed with the HTBI primer set and the Qiagen OneStep RT-PCR kit. The public reads were run again by TCRdb, first through fastp at Q25 and then through MiXCR, and only productive beta chains were kept. Every CDR3 protein is listed once, alongside the most common genes and DNA of its rows. The sample yields some 570,000 distinct CDR3 sequences; approximately 14% were counted once. The ten largest clones take up about 7% of the sample. Source material: blood. Receptor source: a young woman with Graves' ophthalmopathy.

This clonotype was counted at least ten times. V and J are TRBV20-1 and TRBJ1-1; D possibly corresponds to TRBD1 (5 bases). Germline assignment: CDR1 DFQATT and CDR2 SNEGSKA (reference sequence). This CDR3 has 17 amino acids. V lost 2 bases to trimming and J lost 1 base, with 20 bases between them. The CDR3 region is CSARSIDQTGPNTEAFF. The CDR3 DNA is TGCAGTGCTAGATCAATTGATCAAACAGGACCGAACACTGAAGCTTTCTTT.

With regard to this clonotype: A much larger clone lies one base from this, so it may be a read error. The chain uses TRBV6-1 and TRBJ2-7; D not certain. The CDR3 spans 14 residues. The germline V gene encodes CDR1 MNHNS and CDR2 SASEGT. Trimming removed 5 bases from V and 4 bases from J, with 15 bases in between. CDR3 residues: CASSPNLVAYEQYF. The CDR3 nucleotides are TGTGCCAGCAGTCCCAACCTCGTTGCTTACGAGCAGTACTTC.

This clonotype has ten or more counts. The chain links TRBV3-1 to TRBJ2-3; D might be TRBD2 (5 bases). Germline CDR1 is LGHDT and CDR2 is YNNKEL (reference sequence). The CDR3 totals 13 residues. V was shortened by 1 base and J by 4 bases, with 6 bases between the two germline ends. The CDR3 loop is CASSQVEADTQYF. Written as DNA, the CDR3 is TGTGCCAGCAGCCAAGTGGAGGCAGATACGCAGTATTTT.

This clonotype was seen ten or more times. This chain links TRBV7-9 with TRBJ2-1, with a possible D match to TRBD2 (6 bases). Per the germline V gene, CDR1 is SEHNR and CDR2 is FQNEAQ (reference sequence). Trimming shortened V by 1 base and J by 6 bases, and 19 bases separated the two germline ends. The CDR3 consists of 17 residues. The CDR3 spells CASSLEGAGRRSNEQFF. The CDR3 DNA reads as TGTGCCAGCAGCTTAGAAGGGGCGGGAAGACGATCCAATGAGCAGTTCTTC.

This clonotype was observed many times. V usage is TRBV28 and J usage is TRBJ2-1; TRBD2 aligns across 7 bases. CDR1 MDHEN and CDR2 SYDVKM come from the germline V gene. The CDR3 is 16 residues long. V gave up 8 bases and J gave up 0 bases; unmatched junction bases: 10. For the CDR3, the DNA is TGTGCCAGCGGGCTAGCGGCATACCTCTCCTACAATGAGCAGTTCTTC. Amino acids: CASGLAAYLSYNEQFF.

This clonotype was counted many times. V and J are TRBV9 and TRBJ1-1, with 9 positions matching TRBD1. Germline assignment: CDR1 SGDLS and CDR2 YYNGEE. This CDR3 contains 15 residues. Trimming at V came to 4 bases and at J to 3 bases, leaving 7 bases not matched to a gene. CDR3 sequence reads: CASSPPRTGDTEAFF. CDR3 nucleotides: TGTGCCAGCAGCCCTCCGAGGACAGGGGACACTGAAGCTTTCTTT.

The table lists this clonotype with many counts. The chain couples TRBV18 to TRBJ2-7; TRBD1 agrees at 7 bases. This CDR3 has 14 residues. V was pared by 3 bases and J by 6 bases, with 8 bases of the junction left unmatched. Germline V gene sequence: CDR1 KGHSH, CDR2 LQKENI. The CDR3 bases are TGTGCCAGCTCACCGTCGACAGGGTGGAGCGAGCAGTACTTC. Translating it yields CASSPSTGWSEQYF.

This chain uses TRBV6-5 with TRBJ1-1, with TRBD1 as a possible D gene (5 bases). This CDR3 region has 15 residues. Germline CDR1 and CDR2: MNHEY and SVGAGI. Trimming shortened V by 0 bases and J by 6 bases, and 14 bases separated the two germline ends. CDR3 loop: CASSYSRAGSSEAFF. CDR3 DNA sequence: TGTGCCAGCAGTTACTCGCGGGCAGGGTCTTCTGAAGCTTTCTTT.

The rearrangement joins TRBV7-8 to TRBJ2-7, with 12 bases lining up with TRBD1. This CDR3 comprises 14 residues. Germline V gene data show CDR1 as SGHVS and CDR2 as FQNEAQ. V shed 4 bases, J shed 5 bases, and the junction held 3 bases outside the gene matches. Here the CDR3 DNA reads TGTGCCAGCAGCTCCGGGACAGGGGGCCACGAGCAGTACTTC. This sequence encodes CASSSGTGGHEQYF.

This clonotype was seen ten or more times. The chain employs TRBV27 and TRBJ1-2, with TRBD1 matching over 7 bases. The V gene end was trimmed by 5 bases and the J gene end by 0 bases; junction bases not matched to a gene: 0. Germline CDR1 and CDR2: MNHEY and SMNVEV (reference sequence). The CDR3 totals 13 residues. The CDR3 bases are TGTGCCAGCAGTGGGACAGCTAACTATGGCTACACCTTC. Translating it yields CASSGTANYGYTF.

This clonotype was recorded at least ten times. The chain carries TRBV27 and TRBJ2-3; 7 positions match TRBD2. This CDR3 spans 14 amino acids. V was clipped by 2 bases and J by 2 bases; unmatched bases: 1. Germline V gene lookup returns CDR1 MNHEY and CDR2 SMNVEV (reference sequence). This CDR3 is CASSLGGVTDTQYF. CDR3 DNA: TGTGCCAGCAGTTTAGGGGGGGTCACAGATACGCAGTATTTT.

This clonotype was found many times. V gene TRBV20-1 combines with J gene TRBJ2-5, with 7 bases lining up with TRBD2. V lost 6 bases, J lost 2 bases, and 12 bases stayed unmatched. Germline V gives CDR1 DFQATT, CDR2 SNEGSKA (reference sequence). The CDR3 has 15 residues. Written as DNA, the CDR3 is TGCAGTGCCCCCACTAGTGGGGGGGGTCAAGAGACCCAGTACTTC. Translation: CSAPTSGGGQETQYF.

This clonotype was seen at least ten times. The V gene is TRBV29-1, the J gene TRBJ1-2; no reliable D call. Germline-derived CDR1 and CDR2 are SQVTM and ANQGSEA. V lost 2 bases, J lost 0 bases, and 13 bases lay in between. This CDR3 has 15 amino acids. The CDR3 here is CSVELLGSANYGYTF. CDR3 coding DNA: TGCAGCGTTGAACTGTTGGGGAGCGCTAACTATGGCTACACCTTC.

This clonotype was recorded at least ten times. The chain links TRBV28 to TRBJ2-7, with D uncertain. This CDR3 spans 14 amino acids. Germline V gene sequence: CDR1 MDHEN, CDR2 SYDVKM. The V and J ends lost 6 bases and 6 bases respectively, with 18 bases between them. For the CDR3, the DNA is TGTGCCAGCAGAACAACCTCGTTGGCCCGCGAGCAGTACTTC. Encoded protein: CASRTTSLAREQYF.

At least ten counts were recorded for this clonotype. J is TRBJ2-1 and V is TRBV12-3 or TRBV12-4; D may be TRBD1 (5 bases). The CDR3 has 14 amino acids. V lost 0 bases and J lost 5, with 8 bases in between. This chain's CDR3 is CASSLAPGNNEQFF. CDR3 nucleotide sequence: TGTGCCAGCAGTTTAGCCCCAGGGAACAATGAGCAGTTCTTC.

This clonotype has at least ten counts. This chain joins TRBV29-1 and TRBJ1-1; D is perhaps TRBD1 (5 bases). The CDR3 totals 13 residues. Trimming removed 2 bases from V and 5 bases from J, with 12 bases in between. Germline loops: CDR1 SQVTM, CDR2 ANQGSEA. CDR3 in amino acids: CSVEQQGGTEAFF. The CDR3 nucleotides read TGCAGCGTTGAACAGCAGGGAGGGACTGAAGCTTTCTTT. Supplemented by reference TRBV29-1 and TRBJ1-1, the full variable domain reads SAVISQKPSRDICQRGTSLTIQCQVDSQVTMMFWYRQQPGQSLTLIATANQGSEATYESGFVIDKFPISRPNLTFSTLTVSNMSPEDSSIYLCSVEQQGGTEAFFGQGTRLTVV.

This clonotype has at least ten counts. J is TRBJ2-1 and V is TRBV20-1; possible D gene TRBD2, 6 bases. From germline, CDR1 is DFQATT and CDR2 SNEGSKA (reference sequence). Trimming shortened V by 4 bases and J by 6 bases, and 16 bases separated the two germline ends. The CDR3 runs 14 residues. CDR3 sequence (DNA): TGCAGTGCTACCACTAGCCGACCTAGCAATGAGCAGTTCTTC. Protein: CSATTSRPSNEQFF.

The V call is TRBV4-1, the J call TRBJ2-7, with TRBD1 matching over 7 bases. The CDR3 is 15 amino acids. V dropped 3 bases and J dropped 2; count of bases not matched to a gene: 7. The germline CDR1 and CDR2 sequences are MGHRA and YSYEKL. CDR3 DNA: TGCGCCAGCAGCCAGATCGACAGGGCCGCCTACGAGCAGTACTTC. Its translation is CASSQIDRAAYEQYF.

This clonotype was counted at least ten times. The chain links TRBV18 to TRBJ2-2, with a tentative D call TRBD1 (6 bases). The CDR3 has 13 residues. Germline V CDR1 and CDR2: KGHSH, LQKENI. V shed 8 bases and J shed 6 bases, with 13 bases lying between them. The CDR3 sequence is CASSPRGSGELFF. The CDR3 DNA reads TGTGCCAGCAGCCCCAGGGGATCCGGGGAGCTGTTTTTT.

This clonotype was seen ten or more times. The chain is built from TRBV19 and TRBJ1-5; D remains unclear. This CDR3 has 14 amino acids. Germline V gene data show CDR1 as LNHDA and CDR2 as SQIVND (reference sequence). The V end lost 5 bases, the J end lost 1 base, and 9 bases lay between the germline ends. CDR3 bases: TGTGCCAGTAGTGACCCCAAGAGCAATCAGCCCCAGCATTTT. This encodes CASSDPKSNQPQHF. The variable domain in full, completed from reference TRBV19 and TRBJ1-5, reads DGGITQSPKYLFRKEGQNVTLSCEQNLNHDAMYWYRQDPGQGLRLIYYSQIVNDFQKGDIAEGYSVSREKKESFPLTVTSAQKNPTAFYLCASSDPKSNQPQHFGDGTRLSIL.

This clonotype turned up a few times. V and J are TRBV5-6 and TRBJ2-1, with D unresolved. The germline gives CDR1 SGHDT, CDR2 YYEEEE. V was cut by 0 bases and J by 6 bases, with 7 bases left in between. CDR3 length: 13 residues. In DNA form, the CDR3 reads TGTGCCAGCAGCTTGGCTGGAATCAATGAGCAGTTCTTC. Translation: CASSLAGINEQFF. Filled out from reference TRBV5-6 and TRBJ2-1, the complete variable domain reads DAGVTQSPTHLIKTRGQQVTLRCSPKSGHDTVSWYQQALGQGPQFIFQYYEEEERQRGNFPDRFSGHQFPNYSSELNVNALLLGDSALYLCASSLAGINEQFFGPGTRLTVL.

V gene TRBV29-1 combines with J gene TRBJ2-2, with 9 nucleotides matching TRBD1. Germline values: CDR1 SQVTM, CDR2 ANQGSEA. The CDR3 covers 17 residues. V lost 0 bases to trimming and J lost 5 bases; unmatched junction nucleotides: 10. In DNA form, the CDR3 reads TGCAGCGTTGAAGACCCGGGACAGGGAAGTCGGACCGGGGAGCTGTTTTTT. It is translated as CSVEDPGQGSRTGELFF.